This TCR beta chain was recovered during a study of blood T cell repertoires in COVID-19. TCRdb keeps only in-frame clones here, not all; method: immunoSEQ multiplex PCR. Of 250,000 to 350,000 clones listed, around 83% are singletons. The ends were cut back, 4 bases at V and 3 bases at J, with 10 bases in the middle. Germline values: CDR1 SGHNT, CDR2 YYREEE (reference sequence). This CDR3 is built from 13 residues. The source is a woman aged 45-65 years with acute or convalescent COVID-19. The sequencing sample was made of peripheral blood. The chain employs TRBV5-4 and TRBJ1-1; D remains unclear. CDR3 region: CASSQQFDTEAFF. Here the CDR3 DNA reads TGTGCCAGCAGCCAACAGTTTGACACTGAAGCTTTCTTT.